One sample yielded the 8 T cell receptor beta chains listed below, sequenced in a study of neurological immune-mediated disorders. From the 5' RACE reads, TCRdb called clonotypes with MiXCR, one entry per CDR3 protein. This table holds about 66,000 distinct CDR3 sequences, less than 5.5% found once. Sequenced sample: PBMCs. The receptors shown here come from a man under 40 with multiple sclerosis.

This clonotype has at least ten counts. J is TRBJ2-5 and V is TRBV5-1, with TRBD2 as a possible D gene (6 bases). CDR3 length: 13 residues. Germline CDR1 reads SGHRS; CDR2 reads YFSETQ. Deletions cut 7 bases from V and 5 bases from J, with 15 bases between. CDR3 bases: TGCGCCAGCTGGAGGGGCGGTAGGGAGACCCAGTACTTC. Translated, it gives CASWRGGRETQYF.

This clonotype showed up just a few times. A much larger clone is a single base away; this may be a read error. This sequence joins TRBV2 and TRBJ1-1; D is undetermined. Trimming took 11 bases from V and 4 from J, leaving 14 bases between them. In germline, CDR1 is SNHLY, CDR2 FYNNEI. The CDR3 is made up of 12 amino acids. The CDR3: CASFKVSTEAFF. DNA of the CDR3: TGTGCCTCGTTTAAGGTCAGCACTGAAGCTTTCTTT. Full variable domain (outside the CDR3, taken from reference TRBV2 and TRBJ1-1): EPEVTQTPSHQVTQMGQEVILRCVPISNHLYFYWYRQILGQKVEFLVSFYNNEISEKSEIFDDQFSVERPDGSNFTLKIRSTKLEDSAMYFCASFKVSTEAFFGQGTRLTVV.

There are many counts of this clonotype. The CDR3 spells CSATTGGYEQFF. The CDR3 DNA sequence: TGCAGTGCTACAACCGGGGGCTATGAGCAGTTCTTC. This rearrangement joins TRBV20-1 to TRBJ2-1; the D call may be TRBD1 or TRBD2 (6 bases each). Germline CDR1 DFQATT, CDR2 SNEGSKA (reference sequence). V shed 4 bases and J shed 8 bases, with 12 bases lying between them. This CDR3 contains 12 residues.

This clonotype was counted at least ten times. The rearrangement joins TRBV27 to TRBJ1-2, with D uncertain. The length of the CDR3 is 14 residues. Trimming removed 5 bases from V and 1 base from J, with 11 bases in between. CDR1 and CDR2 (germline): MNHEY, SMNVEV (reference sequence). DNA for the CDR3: TGTGCCAGCAGTACCAGGATAAATAACTATGGCTACACCTTC. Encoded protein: CASSTRINNYGYTF.

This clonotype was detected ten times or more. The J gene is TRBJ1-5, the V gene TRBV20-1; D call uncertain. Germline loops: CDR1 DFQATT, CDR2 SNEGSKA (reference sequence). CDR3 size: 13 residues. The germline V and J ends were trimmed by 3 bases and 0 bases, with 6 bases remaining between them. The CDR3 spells CSASGDSNQPQHF. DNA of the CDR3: TGCAGTGCTAGTGGGGATAGCAATCAGCCCCAGCATTTT.

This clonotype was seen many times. The CDR3 region has the DNA TGTGCCAGCAGCGTAGTCAAGGGGGAAACTGAAGCTTTCTTT. Translated: CASSVVKGETEAFF. The chain carries TRBV9 and TRBJ1-1, with a tentative D call TRBD1 (6 bases). The V and J ends lost 0 bases and 5 bases respectively, with 11 bases between them. The CDR3 is 14 residues long. CDR1 is SGDLS, CDR2 YYNGEE, per germline. The full variable domain, its missing parts supplied by reference TRBV9 and TRBJ1-1, is DSGVTQTPKHLITATGQRVTLRCSPRSGDLSVYWYQQSLDQGLQFLIQYYNGEERAKGNILERFSAQQFPDLHSELNLSSLELGDSALYFCASSVVKGETEAFFGQGTRLTVV.

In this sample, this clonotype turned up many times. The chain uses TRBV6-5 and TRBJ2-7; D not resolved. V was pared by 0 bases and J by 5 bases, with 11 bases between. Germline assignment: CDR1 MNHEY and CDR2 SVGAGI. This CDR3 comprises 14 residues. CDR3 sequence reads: CASSYSLTSDEQYV. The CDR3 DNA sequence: TGTGCCAGCAGTTACTCCCTAACGAGCGACGAGCAGTACGTC.

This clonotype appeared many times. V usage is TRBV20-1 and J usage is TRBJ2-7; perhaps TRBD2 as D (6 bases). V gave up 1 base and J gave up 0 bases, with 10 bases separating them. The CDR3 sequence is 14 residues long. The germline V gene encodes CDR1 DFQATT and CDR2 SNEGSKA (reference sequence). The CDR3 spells CSARAGLFSYEQYF. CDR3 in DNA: TGCAGTGCTAGAGCGGGACTCTTCTCCTACGAGCAGTACTTC.